This entry lists 27 T cell receptor beta chains sequenced from one sample in a study of T cells in Graves' hyperthyroidism and ophthalmopathy. It was RNA transcripts that yielded the amplified TCR beta CDR3 regions. The HTBI primer set drove a first-round RT-PCR of the TCR CDR3. In TCRdb, the multiplex PCR reads were re-called with MiXCR into one record per CDR3 protein. In the table there are around 690,000 distinct CDR3 sequences, less than 25% of which are singletons. What was sequenced was blood. These receptors were taken from a man aged 25 to 40 with Graves' ophthalmopathy.

This clonotype was observed a few times. V gene TRBV3-1 combines with J gene TRBJ1-5; 12 bases agree with TRBD1. J was trimmed by 6 bases and V by 1 base; bases with no gene match: 4. The CDR3 loop spans 16 amino acids. Germline assignment: CDR1 LGHDT and CDR2 YNNKEL (reference sequence). CDR3 nucleotide sequence: TGTGCCAGCAGCCAAGGGGGACAGGGGGCCGCTCAGCCCCAGCATTTT. Its protein product is CASSQGGQGAAQPQHF.

V gene TRBV20-1 combines with J gene TRBJ2-5, with 7 bases identical to TRBD2. This CDR3 is 14 amino acids long. V dropped 5 bases and J dropped 2; count of bases not matched to a gene: 8. The V gene's germline CDR1 is DFQATT and CDR2 SNEGSKA (reference sequence). The chain's CDR3 is CSAGGGVGQETQYF. The CDR3 DNA reads TGCAGTGCTGGCGGGGGAGTGGGGCAAGAGACCCAGTACTTC.

This clonotype was detected a few times. CDR3 bases: TGCAGTGCTAGTTGGGGATCCGGGGAGCTGTTTTTT. This codes for CSASWGSGELFF. The chain uses TRBV20-1 and TRBJ2-2; D remains unclear. The CDR3 is made up of 12 amino acids. Deletions cut 3 bases from V and 6 bases from J, with 8 bases between. Germline V gives CDR1 DFQATT, CDR2 SNEGSKA (reference sequence).

The genes are TRBV29-1 and TRBJ2-1; the match to TRBD2 covers 7 bases. Trimming removed 7 bases from V and 7 bases from J; junction bases left unmatched: 10. CDR1 and CDR2 (germline): SQVTM, ANQGSEA. CDR3 size: 13 residues. CDR3 protein: CSADGGSMNEQFF. The CDR3 nucleotides read TGCAGCGCTGATGGCGGGAGTATGAATGAGCAGTTCTTC.

Turning to this clonotype: A far larger clone is only one base removed, so a read error is likely. The V and J genes are TRBV5-1 and TRBJ2-1; 10 bases are a match to TRBD2. V lost 3 bases, J lost 2 bases, and 2 bases stayed unmatched. Germline loops: CDR1 SGHRS, CDR2 YFSETQ. The CDR3 spans 15 residues. CDR3 residues: CASSWTSGPYNEQFF. The DNA of the CDR3 is TGCGCCAGCAGCTGGACTAGCGGCCCCTACAATGAGCAGTTCTTC.

This clonotype was picked up many times. This chain links TRBV13 with TRBJ2-7; weak D call: TRBD1 (5 bases). This CDR3 region has 13 residues. CDR1 is PRHDT and CDR2 is FYEKMQ in the germline V gene (reference sequence). The germline V and J ends were trimmed by 6 bases and 2 bases, with 11 bases remaining between them. The CDR3 loop is CASSWQGTYEQYF. CDR3 coding DNA: TGTGCCAGCAGTTGGCAGGGCACCTACGAGCAGTACTTC.

This sequence joins TRBV2 and TRBJ2-2; perhaps TRBD2 as D (6 bases). The CDR3 is 13 amino acids. The V gene's germline CDR1 is SNHLY and CDR2 FYNNEI. This chain's CDR3 is CATEGPNTGELFF. CDR3 bases: TGTGCAACGGAGGGCCCGAACACCGGGGAGCTGTTTTTT.

This clonotype has only one observation. The chain is built from TRBV6-1 and TRBJ1-1; 9 bases map to TRBD1. The CDR3 consists of 14 residues. J was trimmed by 4 bases and V by 6 bases; bases with no gene match: 6. The germline V gene encodes CDR1 MNHNS and CDR2 SASEGT. The DNA of the CDR3 is TGTGCCAGCAGGGACAGGGGCTTGATCACTGAAGCTTTCTTT. It specifies CASRDRGLITEAFF.

CDR3 protein: CASSSEGAGTGELFF. The DNA of the CDR3 is TGTGCCAGCAGTTCTGAGGGGGCGGGCACCGGGGAGCTGTTTTTT. This rearrangement joins TRBV6-1 to TRBJ2-2; 7 bases fit TRBD1. After removal of 5 bases from V and 4 bases from J, the junction contained 7 bases not matched to a gene. Germline V lookup: CDR1 MNHNS, CDR2 SASEGT. This CDR3 is 15 amino acids long.

The chain combines TRBV10-3 with TRBJ1-1; D unclear. Germline V gene data show CDR1 as ENHRY and CDR2 as SYGVKD. V lost 3 bases, J lost 10 bases, and 9 bases lay in between. The length of the CDR3 is 11 residues. CDR3: CAISEMWAAFF. The CDR3 DNA sequence: TGTGCCATCAGTGAAATGTGGGCAGCTTTCTTT.

This clonotype was recorded at least ten times. The DNA of the CDR3 is TGCAGTGCTAGATTCCACAACACTGAAGCTTTCTTT. Translating gives CSARFHNTEAFF. This chain uses TRBV20-1 with TRBJ1-1; no clear D. Trimming shortened V by 2 bases and J by 2 bases, and 6 bases separated the two germline ends. This CDR3 comprises 12 residues. Germline loops: CDR1 DFQATT, CDR2 SNEGSKA (reference sequence).

The chain uses TRBV20-1 and TRBJ1-6; the D gene is possibly TRBD1 (6 bases). With 4 bases removed from V and 6 bases from J, the gap between germline ends came to 13 bases. This CDR3 is 14 amino acids long. CDR1 DFQATT and CDR2 SNEGSKA come from the germline V gene (reference sequence). DNA for the CDR3: TGCAGTGCTACCTTGGGACAAGTTAATTCACCCCTCCACTTT. It codes for CSATLGQVNSPLHF.

The chain joins TRBV6-1 to TRBJ2-7; 7 bases match TRBD1. Germline CDR1 is MNHNS and CDR2 is SASEGT. CDR3 size: 12 residues. V dropped 6 bases and J dropped 7; count of bases not matched to a gene: 6. The CDR3 DNA reads TGTGCCAGCAGAGAACAGGGGCGGGAGCAGTACTTC. This encodes CASREQGREQYF.

The sample holds many counts of this clonotype. The chain links TRBV30 to TRBJ1-5, with no clear D. Trimming took 4 bases from V and 0 from J, leaving 7 bases between them. The CDR3 runs to 13 residues. Germline-derived CDR1 and CDR2 are GTSNPN and SVGIG (reference sequence). The CDR3 DNA is TGTGCCTGGAACGATTATAGCAATCAGCCCCAGCATTTT. It yields the protein CAWNDYSNQPQHF.

This clonotype has at least ten counts. The rearrangement uses TRBV18 and TRBJ2-7; D may be TRBD2 (6 bases). Deletions cut 4 bases from V and 3 bases from J, with 10 bases between. The CDR3 totals 13 residues. Germline CDR1 is KGHSH and CDR2 is LQKENI. CDR3 protein: CASSLTGLYEQYF. CDR3 sequence (DNA): TGTGCCAGCTCACTTACGGGACTCTACGAGCAGTACTTC.

At least ten counts were recorded for this clonotype. The rearrangement links TRBV28 to TRBJ2-7, with 7 bases lining up with TRBD1. Germline trimming cut 4 bases from V and 3 bases from J; bases unmatched to any gene: 3. Germline lookup yields CDR1 MDHEN and CDR2 SYDVKM. This CDR3 is built from 13 residues. CDR3 sequence (DNA): TGTGCCAGCAGTTCGGGACAGTACTACGAGCAGTACTTC. Its protein product is CASSSGQYYEQYF.

This clonotype was observed at least ten times. The chain has TRBV18 and TRBJ2-1; tentatively, D is TRBD1 (6 bases). The CDR3 is made up of 12 amino acids. CDR1 KGHSH and CDR2 LQKENI come from the germline V gene. Trimming took off 5 bases at V and 10 bases at J, with 12 bases between the two ends. The CDR3 nucleotides are TGTGCCAGCTCAAGGGACACCGACGAGCAGTTCTTC. Protein product: CASSRDTDEQFF.

This clonotype was recorded a few times. J is TRBJ2-7 and V is TRBV6-1, with a weak D call TRBD2 (6 bases). From germline, CDR1 is MNHNS and CDR2 SASEGT. This CDR3 has 13 residues. Between the trimmed V and J ends, which lost 5 bases and 2 bases, there was a span of 10 bases. CDR3 residues: CASSLGEAYEQYF. The DNA of the CDR3 is TGTGCCAGCAGTTTGGGGGAGGCCTACGAGCAGTACTTC.

This clonotype was observed many times. The chain has TRBV3-1 and TRBJ2-5; 13 nucleotides line up with TRBD2. J lost 5 bases, V lost 5 bases, and 5 bases had no gene match. The CDR3 covers 15 residues. Germline loops: CDR1 LGHDT, CDR2 YNNKEL (reference sequence). The CDR3 DNA sequence: TGTGCCAGCAGCGCCGGACTAGCGGGAGTGGAGACCCAGTACTTC. It yields the protein CASSAGLAGVETQYF.

The chain employs TRBV9 and TRBJ1-2, with TRBD1 as a possible D gene (6 bases). There are 15 residues in the CDR3. Trimming took 2 bases from V and 0 from J, leaving 11 bases between them. The V gene's germline CDR1 is SGDLS and CDR2 YYNGEE. The CDR3 nucleotides are TGTGCCAGCAGCGTTCAGGGGACCTCTAACTATGGCTACACCTTC. It encodes CASSVQGTSNYGYTF.

This sequence joins TRBV20-1 and TRBJ2-7, with 10 bases matching TRBD2. The CDR3 is 15 residues long. CDR1 is DFQATT, CDR2 SNEGSKA, per germline (reference sequence). V was clipped by 0 bases and J by 2 bases; unmatched bases: 4. The CDR3, as DNA: TGCAGTGCTAGAGACTTAGCGGGAGGTGCCTACGAGCAGTACTTC. Translated: CSARDLAGGAYEQYF.

At least ten counts were recorded for this clonotype. The chain employs TRBV30 and TRBJ2-1, with 9 bases matching TRBD2. Trimming at V came to 2 bases and at J to 9 bases, leaving 8 bases not matched to a gene. CDR1 and CDR2 (germline): GTSNPN, SVGIG (reference sequence). The CDR3 is 14 residues long. CDR3 amino acids: CAWSPPASGTEQFF. The CDR3 DNA follows: TGTGCCTGGAGTCCCCCGGCTAGCGGGACTGAGCAGTTCTTC.

This clonotype was observed many times. The genes are TRBV30 and TRBJ1-1; 8 nucleotides line up with TRBD1. Per the germline V gene, CDR1 is GTSNPN and CDR2 is SVGIG (reference sequence). The CDR3 has 14 residues. Trimming at V came to 3 bases and at J to 1 base, leaving 4 bases not matched to a gene. The CDR3 here is CAWSSGQGNTEAFF. In DNA form, the CDR3 reads TGTGCCTGGAGCTCTGGACAGGGGAACACTGAAGCTTTCTTT.

The chain combines TRBV6-2 or TRBV6-3 with TRBJ2-7; no reliable D call. CDR1 is MNHEY and CDR2 is SVGEGT in the germline V gene. The CDR3 covers 14 residues. V shed 1 base and J shed 3 bases, with 10 bases lying between them. The chain's CDR3 is CASSYWPQDYEQYF. CDR3 bases: TGTGCCAGCAGTTACTGGCCCCAAGACTACGAGCAGTACTTC.

This clonotype was counted only a few times. The gene calls are TRBV14 and TRBJ2-1; maybe TRBD2 (5 bases). CDR1 is SGHDN, CDR2 FVKESK, per germline. CDR3 size: 17 residues. Trimming stripped 4 bases from V and 4 bases from J, with 20 bases between. For the CDR3, the DNA is TGTGCCAGCAGCCTCCTTCCTCTAAGCGGCCCATACAATGAGCAGTTCTTC. It yields the protein CASSLLPLSGPYNEQFF. The full variable domain, in which reference TRBV14 and TRBJ2-1 provide the parts outside the CDR3, is EAGVTQFPSHSVIEKGQTVTLRCDPISGHDNLYWYRRVMGKEIKFLLHFVKESKQDESGMPNNRFLAERTGGTYSTLKVQPAELEDSGVYFCASSLLPLSGPYNEQFFGPGTRLTVL.

The table lists this clonotype with a few counts. This rearrangement joins TRBV7-2 to TRBJ2-1; TRBD2 aligns across 8 bases. The V segment lost 3 bases and the J segment 11 bases; nucleotides outside the gene matches: 9. CDR3 length equals 14 residues. Germline V gene sequence: CDR1 SGHTA, CDR2 FQGNSA. DNA of the CDR3: TGTGCCAGCAGCTTGAACCATAGCGGGAAGAAGCAGTTCTTC. This translates into CASSLNHSGKKQFF.

This clonotype was observed many times. The chain employs TRBV12-3 or TRBV12-4 and TRBJ2-1; perhaps TRBD1 as D (5 bases). V was pared by 1 base and J by 6 bases, with 10 bases between. CDR3 length: 14 residues. CDR3 nucleotides: TGTGCCAGCAGTTTAGGGGCAAGGGGCAATGAGCAGTTCTTC. Translation: CASSLGARGNEQFF.